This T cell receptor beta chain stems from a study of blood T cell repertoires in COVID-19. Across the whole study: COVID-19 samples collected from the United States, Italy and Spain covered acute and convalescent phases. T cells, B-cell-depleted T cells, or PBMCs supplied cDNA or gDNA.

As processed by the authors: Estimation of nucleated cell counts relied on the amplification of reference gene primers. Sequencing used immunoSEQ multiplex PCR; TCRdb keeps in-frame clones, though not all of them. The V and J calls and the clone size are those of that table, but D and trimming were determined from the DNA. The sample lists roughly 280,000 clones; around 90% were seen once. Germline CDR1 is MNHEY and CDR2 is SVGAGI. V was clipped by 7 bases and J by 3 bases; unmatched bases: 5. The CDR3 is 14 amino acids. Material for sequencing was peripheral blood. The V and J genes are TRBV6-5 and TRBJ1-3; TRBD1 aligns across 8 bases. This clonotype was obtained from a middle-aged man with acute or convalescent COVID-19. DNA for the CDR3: TGTGCCAGCACCCAAACAGGGGGTGGAAACACCATATATTTT. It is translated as CASTQTGGGNTIYF.